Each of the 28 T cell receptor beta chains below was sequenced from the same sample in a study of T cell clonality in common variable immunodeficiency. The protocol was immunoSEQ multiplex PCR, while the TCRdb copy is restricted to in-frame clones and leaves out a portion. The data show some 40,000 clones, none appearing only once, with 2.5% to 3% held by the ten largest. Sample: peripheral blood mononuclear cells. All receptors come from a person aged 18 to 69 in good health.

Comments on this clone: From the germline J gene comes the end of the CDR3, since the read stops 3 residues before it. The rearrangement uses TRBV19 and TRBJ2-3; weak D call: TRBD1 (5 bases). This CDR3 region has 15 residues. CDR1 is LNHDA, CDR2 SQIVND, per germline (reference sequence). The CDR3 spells CASISGQNSNQPQYF. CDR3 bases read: TGTGCCAGTATTTCCGGACAAAATAGCAATCAGCCG.

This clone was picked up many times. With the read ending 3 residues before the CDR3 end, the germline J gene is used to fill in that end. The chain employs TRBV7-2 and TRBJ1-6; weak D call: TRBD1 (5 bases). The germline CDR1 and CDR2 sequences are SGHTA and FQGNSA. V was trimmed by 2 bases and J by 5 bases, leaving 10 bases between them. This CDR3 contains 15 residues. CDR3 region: CASSLTAGDNSPLHF. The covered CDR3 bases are TGTGCCAGCAGCTTAACGGCGGGGGATAATTCACCC.

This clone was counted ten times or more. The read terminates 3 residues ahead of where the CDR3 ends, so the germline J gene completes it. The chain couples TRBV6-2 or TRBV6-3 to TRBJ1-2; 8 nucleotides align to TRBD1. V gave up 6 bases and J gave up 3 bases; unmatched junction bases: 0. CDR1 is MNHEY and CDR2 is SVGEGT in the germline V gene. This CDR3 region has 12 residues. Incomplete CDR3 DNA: TGTGCCAGCAGGACAGGGGACTATGGC. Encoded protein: CASRTGDYG. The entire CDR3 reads CASRTGDYGYTF.

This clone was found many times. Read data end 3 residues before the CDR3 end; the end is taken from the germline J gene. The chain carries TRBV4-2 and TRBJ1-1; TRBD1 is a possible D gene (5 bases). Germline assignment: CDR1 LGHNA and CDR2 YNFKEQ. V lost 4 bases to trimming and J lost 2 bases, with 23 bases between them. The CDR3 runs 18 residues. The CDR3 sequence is CASSPGKAPALSNTEAFF. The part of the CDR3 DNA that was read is TGTGCCAGCAGCCCAGGGAAGGCCCCCGCTTTAAGCAACACTGAA.

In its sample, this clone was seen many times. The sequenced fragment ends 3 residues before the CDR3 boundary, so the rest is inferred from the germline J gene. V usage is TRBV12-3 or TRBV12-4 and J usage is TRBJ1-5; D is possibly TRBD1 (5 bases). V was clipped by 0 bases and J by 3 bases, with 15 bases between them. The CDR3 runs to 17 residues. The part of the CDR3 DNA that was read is TGTGCCAGCAGTTTAGCCGCTGGGGCAGCAAACAATCAGCCC. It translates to CASSLAAGAANNQP. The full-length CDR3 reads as CASSLAAGAANNQPQHF.

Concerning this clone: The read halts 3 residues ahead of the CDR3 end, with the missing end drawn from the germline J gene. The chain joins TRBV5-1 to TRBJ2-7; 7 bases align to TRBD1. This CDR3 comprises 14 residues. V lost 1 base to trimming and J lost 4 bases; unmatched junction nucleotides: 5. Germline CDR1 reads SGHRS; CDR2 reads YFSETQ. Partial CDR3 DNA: TGCGCCAGCAGCTTGACACAGGGGCAGTACGAG. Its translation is CASSLTQGQYE. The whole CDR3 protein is CASSLTQGQYEQYF.

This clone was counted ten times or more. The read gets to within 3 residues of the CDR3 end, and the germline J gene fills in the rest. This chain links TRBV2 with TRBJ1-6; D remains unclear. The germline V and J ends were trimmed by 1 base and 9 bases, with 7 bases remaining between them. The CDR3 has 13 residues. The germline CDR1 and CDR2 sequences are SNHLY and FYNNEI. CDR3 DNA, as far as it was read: TGTGCCAGCAGTGAAGGCCGGGGTTCACCC. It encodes CASSEGRGSP. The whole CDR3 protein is CASSEGRGSPLHF. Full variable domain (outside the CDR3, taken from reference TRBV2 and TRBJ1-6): EPEVTQTPSHQVTQMGQEVILRCVPISNHLYFYWYRQILGQKVEFLVSFYNNEISEKSEIFDDQFSVERPDGSNFTLKIRSTKLEDSAMYFCASSEGRGSPLHFGNGTRLTVT.

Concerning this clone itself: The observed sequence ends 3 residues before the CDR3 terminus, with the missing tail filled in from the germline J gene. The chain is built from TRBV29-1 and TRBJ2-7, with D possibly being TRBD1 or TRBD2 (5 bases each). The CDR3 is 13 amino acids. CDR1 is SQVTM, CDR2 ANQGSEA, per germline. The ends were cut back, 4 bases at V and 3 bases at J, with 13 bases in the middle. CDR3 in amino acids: CSVGGQGLYEQYF. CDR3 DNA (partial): TGCAGCGTTGGAGGGCAGGGCCTCTACGAG.

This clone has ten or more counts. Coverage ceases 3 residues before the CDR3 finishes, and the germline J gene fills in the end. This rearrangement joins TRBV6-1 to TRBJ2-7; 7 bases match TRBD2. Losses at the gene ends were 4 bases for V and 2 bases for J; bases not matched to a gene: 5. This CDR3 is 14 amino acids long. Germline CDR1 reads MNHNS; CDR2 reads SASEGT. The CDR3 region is CASSASGTPYEQYF. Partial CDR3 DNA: TGTGCCAGCAGTGCCAGCGGGACCCCCTACGAG.

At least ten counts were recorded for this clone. The sequenced part of the CDR3 DNA is TGCAGCGTCGATAGCGGGAGGGGAGGTGAG. As protein: CSVDSGRGGE. The CDR3, in full, reads CSVDSGRGGEQFF. The chain carries TRBV29-1 and TRBJ2-1; 11 nucleotides agree with TRBD2. The read stops 3 residues short of the end of the CDR3; the missing end is completed from the germline J gene. Unmatched junction bases numbered 7, after V lost 6 bases and J lost 9 bases. The CDR3 totals 13 residues. The V gene's germline CDR1 is SQVTM and CDR2 ANQGSEA.

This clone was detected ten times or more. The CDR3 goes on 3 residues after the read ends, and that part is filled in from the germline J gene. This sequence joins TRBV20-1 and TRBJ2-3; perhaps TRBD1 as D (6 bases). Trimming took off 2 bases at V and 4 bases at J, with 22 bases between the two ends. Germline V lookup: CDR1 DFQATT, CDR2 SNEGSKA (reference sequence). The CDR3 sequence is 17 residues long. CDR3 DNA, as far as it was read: TGCAGTGCTAGACCACCCCCCCTCACAGGGAAGTCAGATACG. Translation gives CSARPPPLTGKSDT. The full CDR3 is CSARPPPLTGKSDTQYF.

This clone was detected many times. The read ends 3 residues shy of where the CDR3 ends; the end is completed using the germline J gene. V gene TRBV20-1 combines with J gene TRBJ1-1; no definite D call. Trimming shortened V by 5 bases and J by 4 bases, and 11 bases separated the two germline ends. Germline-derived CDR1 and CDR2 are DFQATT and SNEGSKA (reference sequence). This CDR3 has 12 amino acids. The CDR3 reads CSASGLGTEAFF. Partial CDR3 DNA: TGCAGTGCTTCAGGCTTGGGCACTGAA.

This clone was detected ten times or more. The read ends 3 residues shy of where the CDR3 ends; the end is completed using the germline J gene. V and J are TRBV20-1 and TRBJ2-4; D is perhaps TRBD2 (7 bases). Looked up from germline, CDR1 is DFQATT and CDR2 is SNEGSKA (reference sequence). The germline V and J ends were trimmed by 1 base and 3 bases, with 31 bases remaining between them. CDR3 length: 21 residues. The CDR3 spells CSARGGSVHRVAGDIKNIQYF. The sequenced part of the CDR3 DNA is TGCAGTGCTAGAGGGGGGTCGGTACACAGGGTGGCGGGGGATATCAAAAACATT.

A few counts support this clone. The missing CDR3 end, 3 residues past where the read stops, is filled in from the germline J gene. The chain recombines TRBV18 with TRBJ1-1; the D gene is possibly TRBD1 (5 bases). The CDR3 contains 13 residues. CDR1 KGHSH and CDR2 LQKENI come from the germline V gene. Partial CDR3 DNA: TGTGCCACCTTCCAGGGTCCTCCTTACGAG. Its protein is CATFQGPPYE. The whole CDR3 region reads CATFQGPPYEAFF.

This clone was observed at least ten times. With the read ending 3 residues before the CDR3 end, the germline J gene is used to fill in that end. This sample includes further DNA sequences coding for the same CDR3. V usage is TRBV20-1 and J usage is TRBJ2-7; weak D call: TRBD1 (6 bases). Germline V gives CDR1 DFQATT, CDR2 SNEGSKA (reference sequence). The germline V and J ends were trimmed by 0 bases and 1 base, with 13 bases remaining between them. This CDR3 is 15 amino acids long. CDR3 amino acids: CSARDTQGPSYEQYF. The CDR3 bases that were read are TGCAGTGCTAGAGATACACAGGGACCTTCCTACGAG.

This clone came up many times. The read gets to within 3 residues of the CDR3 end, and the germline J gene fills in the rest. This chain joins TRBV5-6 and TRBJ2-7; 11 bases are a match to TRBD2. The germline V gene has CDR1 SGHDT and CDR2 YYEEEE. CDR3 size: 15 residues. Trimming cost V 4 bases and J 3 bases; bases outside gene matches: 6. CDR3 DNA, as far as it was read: TGTGCCAGCAGCCGGGGGACTAGCGGAAACTACGAG. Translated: CASSRGTSGNYE. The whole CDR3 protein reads CASSRGTSGNYEQYF.

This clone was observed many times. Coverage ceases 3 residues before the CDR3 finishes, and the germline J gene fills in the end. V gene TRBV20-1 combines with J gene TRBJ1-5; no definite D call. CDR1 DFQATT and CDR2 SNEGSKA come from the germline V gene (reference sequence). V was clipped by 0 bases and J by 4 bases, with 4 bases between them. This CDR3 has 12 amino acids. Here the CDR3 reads CSARDQNQPQHF. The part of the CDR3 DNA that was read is TGCAGTGCTAGAGACCAGAATCAGCCC.

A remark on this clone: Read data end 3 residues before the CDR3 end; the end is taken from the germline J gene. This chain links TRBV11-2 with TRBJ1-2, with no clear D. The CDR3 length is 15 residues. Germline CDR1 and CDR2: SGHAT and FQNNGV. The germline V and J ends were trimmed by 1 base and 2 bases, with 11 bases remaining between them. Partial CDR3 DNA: TGTGCCAGCAGCTTAGGAGGCGGCTCGAACTATGGC. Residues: CASSLGGGSNYG. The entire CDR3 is CASSLGGGSNYGYTF.

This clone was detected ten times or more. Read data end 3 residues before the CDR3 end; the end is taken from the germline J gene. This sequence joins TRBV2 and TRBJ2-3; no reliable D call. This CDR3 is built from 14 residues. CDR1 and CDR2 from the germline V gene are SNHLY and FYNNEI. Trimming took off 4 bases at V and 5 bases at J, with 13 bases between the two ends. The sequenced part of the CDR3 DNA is TGTGCCAGCAGTGTCGACGGGTTGGAAGATACG. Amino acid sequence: CASSVDGLEDT. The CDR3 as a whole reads CASSVDGLEDTQYF.

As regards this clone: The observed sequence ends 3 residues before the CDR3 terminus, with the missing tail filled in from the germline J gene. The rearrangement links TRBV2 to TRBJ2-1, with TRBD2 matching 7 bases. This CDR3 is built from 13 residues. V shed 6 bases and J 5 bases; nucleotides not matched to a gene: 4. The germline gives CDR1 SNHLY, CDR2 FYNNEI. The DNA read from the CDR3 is TGTGCCAGCAGAAAGGGACTAAACAATGAG. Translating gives CASRKGLNNE. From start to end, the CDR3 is CASRKGLNNEQFF.

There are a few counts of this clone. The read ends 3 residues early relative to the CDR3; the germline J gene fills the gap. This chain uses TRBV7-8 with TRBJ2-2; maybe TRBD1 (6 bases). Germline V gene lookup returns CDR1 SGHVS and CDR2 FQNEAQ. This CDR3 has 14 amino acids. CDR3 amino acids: CASSSDWTDEKLFF. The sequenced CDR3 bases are TGTGCCAGCAGCTCTGACTGGACAGATGAAAAG.

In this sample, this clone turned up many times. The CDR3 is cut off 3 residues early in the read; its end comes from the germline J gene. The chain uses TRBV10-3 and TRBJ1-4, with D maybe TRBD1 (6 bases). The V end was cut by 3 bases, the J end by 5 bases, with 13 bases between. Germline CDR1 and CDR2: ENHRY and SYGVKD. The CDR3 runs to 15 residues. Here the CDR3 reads CAISDPQGMNEKLFF. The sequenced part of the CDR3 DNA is TGTGCCATCAGTGACCCACAGGGCATGAATGAAAAA.

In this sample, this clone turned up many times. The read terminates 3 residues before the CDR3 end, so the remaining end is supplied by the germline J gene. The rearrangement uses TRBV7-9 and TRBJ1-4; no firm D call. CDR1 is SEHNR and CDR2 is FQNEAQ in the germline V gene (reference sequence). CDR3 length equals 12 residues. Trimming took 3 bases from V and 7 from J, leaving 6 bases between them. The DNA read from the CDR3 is TGTGCCAGCAGCTTCGTCCCTGAAAAA. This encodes CASSFVPEK. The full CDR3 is CASSFVPEKLFF.

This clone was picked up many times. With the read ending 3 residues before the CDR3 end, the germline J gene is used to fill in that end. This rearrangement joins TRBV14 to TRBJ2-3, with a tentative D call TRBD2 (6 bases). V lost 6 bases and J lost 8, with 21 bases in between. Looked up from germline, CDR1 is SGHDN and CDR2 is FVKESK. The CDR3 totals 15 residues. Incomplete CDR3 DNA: TGTGCCAGCAGTCACAATAGCGGATGGACGGTTACG. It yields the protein CASSHNSGWTVT. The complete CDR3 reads CASSHNSGWTVTQYF.

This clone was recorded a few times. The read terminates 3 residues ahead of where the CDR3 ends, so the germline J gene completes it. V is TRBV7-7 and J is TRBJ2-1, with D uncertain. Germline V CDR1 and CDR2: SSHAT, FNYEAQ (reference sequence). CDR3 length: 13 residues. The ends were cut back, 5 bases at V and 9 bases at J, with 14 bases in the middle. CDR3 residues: CASSRNVQSEQFF. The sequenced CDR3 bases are TGTGCCAGCAGCCGCAATGTCCAGAGTGAG.

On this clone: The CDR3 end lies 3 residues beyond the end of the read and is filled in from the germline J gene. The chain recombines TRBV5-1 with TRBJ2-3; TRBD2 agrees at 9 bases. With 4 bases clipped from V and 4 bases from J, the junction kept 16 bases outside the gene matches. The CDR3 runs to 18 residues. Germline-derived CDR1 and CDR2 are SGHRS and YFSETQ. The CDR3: CASSPGGRGGRVPDTQYF. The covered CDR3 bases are TGCGCCAGCAGCCCGGGAGGACGCGGCGGGAGGGTTCCAGATACG.

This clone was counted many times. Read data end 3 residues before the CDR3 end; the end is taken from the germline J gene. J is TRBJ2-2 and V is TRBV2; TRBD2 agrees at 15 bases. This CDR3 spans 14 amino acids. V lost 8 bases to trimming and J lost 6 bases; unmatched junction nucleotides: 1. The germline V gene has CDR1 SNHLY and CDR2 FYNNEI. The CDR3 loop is CASRTSGRAGELFF. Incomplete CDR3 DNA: TGTGCCAGCCGGACTAGCGGGAGGGCCGGGGAG. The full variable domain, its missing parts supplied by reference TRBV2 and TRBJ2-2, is EPEVTQTPSHQVTQMGQEVILRCVPISNHLYFYWYRQILGQKVEFLVSFYNNEISEKSEIFDDQFSVERPDGSNFTLKIRSTKLEDSAMYFCASRTSGRAGELFFGEGSRLTVL.

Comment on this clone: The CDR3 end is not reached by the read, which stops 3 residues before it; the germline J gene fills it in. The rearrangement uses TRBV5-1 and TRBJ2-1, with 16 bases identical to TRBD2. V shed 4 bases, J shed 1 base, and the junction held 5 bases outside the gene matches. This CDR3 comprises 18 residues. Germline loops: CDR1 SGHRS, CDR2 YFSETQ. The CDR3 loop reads CASSGTSGRALSYNEQFF. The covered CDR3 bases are TGCGCCAGCAGCGGGACTAGCGGGAGGGCCCTGTCCTACAATGAG.